The entry that follows covers one T cell receptor beta chain sequence. Its cognate antigen is unknown. The sample originates from a study of identical twins. The study, taken as a whole, reports: Within cord blood, abundant beta clonotypes carried fewer insertions, but memory repertoires showed no such trend. Invariant MAIT and iNKT cells are populations that could partly confound zero-insertion analyses. The analysis was cross-sectional rather than longitudinal within donors.

The V and J ends lost 3 bases and 6 bases, in that order; junction bases with no gene match: 8. Germline CDR1 reads DFQATT; CDR2 reads SNEGSKA (reference sequence). The CDR3 contains 15 residues. TCRdb recomputed calls from the 5' RACE reads with MiXCR, one row per CDR3 protein. The top ten clones hold 4.5% to 5.5% of a sample with about 210,000 distinct CDR3 sequences, over 8% of them seen once. Sequencing used memory (CD45RO+) T cells sorted from blood. This receptor was obtained from a woman aged 18-35 years in good health. The chain combines TRBV20-1 with TRBJ2-3; 11 bases fit TRBD2. CDR3 DNA: TGCAGTGCTAGGCGCCTAGCGGGGGGCCTGGATACGCAGTATTTT. It encodes CSARRLAGGLDTQYF.